The 23 T cell receptor beta chains presented below share a single source sample, sequenced in a study of cytomegalovirus exposure and HLA in healthy donors. The PCR had 60 Vbeta and 13 Jbeta primers. Assay: immunoSEQ multiplex PCR; the TCRdb copy retains only in-frame clones and omits some. The table shows 160,000 or so clones, with approximately 79% occurring only once. The sequenced sample was PBMCs. Receptor source: a woman aged 45 to 65 in good health and CMV-seropositive.

This rearrangement joins TRBV2 to TRBJ2-4; weak D call: TRBD2 (6 bases). V lost 2 bases and J lost 7, with 12 bases in between. CDR1 SNHLY and CDR2 FYNNEI come from the germline V gene. There are 14 residues in the CDR3. The CDR3 region is CASSEYTAGNIQYF. The CDR3 coding sequence is TGTGCCAGCAGTGAATACACGGCGGGGAACATTCAGTACTTC. Complete variable domain (other parts from reference TRBV2 and TRBJ2-4): EPEVTQTPSHQVTQMGQEVILRCVPISNHLYFYWYRQILGQKVEFLVSFYNNEISEKSEIFDDQFSVERPDGSNFTLKIRSTKLEDSAMYFCASSEYTAGNIQYFGAGTRLSVL.

This clone was recorded only once. This sequence joins TRBV9 and TRBJ1-3, with 7 bases fitting TRBD1. The junction had 4 bases not matched to a gene; V was cut back by 0 bases and J by 4 bases. CDR1 is SGDLS, CDR2 YYNGEE, per germline. This CDR3 is built from 15 residues. The CDR3 bases are TGTGCCAGCAGCGTAGAGACAGGGTACGGAAACACCATATATTTT. Translating it yields CASSVETGYGNTIYF.

The rearrangement links TRBV4-2 to TRBJ2-7; 10 bases align to TRBD2. CDR1 is LGHNA and CDR2 is YNFKEQ in the germline V gene. This CDR3 contains 16 residues. Losses at the gene ends were 0 bases for V and 0 bases for J; bases not matched to a gene: 2. CDR3 nucleotides: TGTGCCAGCAGCCAAGAGATAGCGGGGGGCTCCTACGAGCAGTACTTC. It specifies CASSQEIAGGSYEQYF.

Concerning this clone: One junction end disagrees with the germline gene, perhaps due to a read error. This chain uses TRBV7-9 with TRBJ2-4, with 16 bases aligning to TRBD2. There are 19 residues in the CDR3. Germline-derived CDR1 and CDR2 are SEHNR and FQNEAQ (reference sequence). The CDR3 region is CSSSPGTSGGAIRGNIQYF. The CDR3 coding sequence is TGTTCCAGCAGCCCTGGGACTAGCGGGGGGGCCATTCGGGGAAACATTCAGTACTTC.

The genes are TRBV9 and TRBJ2-7; D uncertain. CDR1 and CDR2 from the germline V gene are SGDLS and YYNGEE. The CDR3 spans 13 residues. V gave up 0 bases and J gave up 2 bases, with 6 bases separating them. CDR3 region: CASSVGDTYEQYF. The CDR3 DNA sequence: TGTGCCAGCAGCGTAGGAGACACCTACGAGCAGTACTTC.

CDR3 residues: CASSPPEGSTEAFF. The CDR3 DNA sequence: TGTGCCAGCAGCCCTCCGGAGGGGTCCACTGAAGCTTTCTTT. The chain couples TRBV5-6 to TRBJ1-1, with a possible D match to TRBD1 (5 bases). Trimming cost V 4 bases and J 4 bases, with 14 bases left between them. The CDR3 is 14 amino acids. Germline loops: CDR1 SGHDT, CDR2 YYEEEE.

The chain joins TRBV5-1 to TRBJ2-3; TRBD2 agrees at 8 bases. The CDR3 length is 16 residues. CDR1 and CDR2 (germline): SGHRS, YFSETQ. J was trimmed by 3 bases and V by 2 bases; bases with no gene match: 8. The CDR3 is CASSFGTGGSTDTQYF. CDR3 bases: TGCGCCAGCAGCTTTGGGACGGGGGGGTCAACAGATACGCAGTATTTT.

The V gene is TRBV2, the J gene TRBJ2-7; D is perhaps TRBD2 (5 bases). The germline V gene encodes CDR1 SNHLY and CDR2 FYNNEI. CDR3 length: 14 amino acids. V was clipped by 3 bases and J by 2 bases, with 11 bases between them. The CDR3 loop is CASSDDGGPYEQYF. In nucleotides, the CDR3 is TGTGCCAGCAGTGATGATGGCGGGCCCTACGAGCAGTACTTC.

The V gene is TRBV18, the J gene TRBJ2-3; TRBD1 agrees at 7 bases. With V trimmed by 6 bases and J by 0 bases, 9 bases remained unmatched. The CDR3 covers 16 residues. CDR1 and CDR2 (germline): KGHSH, LQKENI. CDR3 sequence: CASSPRQGSSTDTQYF. CDR3 DNA sequence: TGTGCCAGCTCCCCTAGACAGGGTTCTAGCACAGATACGCAGTATTTT.

V usage is TRBV5-3 and J usage is TRBJ2-7, with unresolved D. TRBV5-3 is an ORF; its function is uncertain. V dropped 4 bases and J dropped 1 base, with 21 bases sitting between them. The CDR3 has 17 amino acids. Here the CDR3 DNA reads TGTGCCAGAAGCCGCCTCTATCTCCGGAGCTGGTCCTACGAGCAGTACTTC. Its translation is CARSRLYLRSWSYEQYF.

The chain uses TRBV10-3 and TRBJ2-7, with 10 bases aligning to TRBD1. Trimming cost V 4 bases and J 2 bases; bases outside gene matches: 2. The CDR3 sequence is 14 residues long. Germline V gene data show CDR1 as ENHRY and CDR2 as SYGVKD. The CDR3 DNA follows: TGTGCCATCAGTGGGGGACAGGGGCCCTACGAGCAGTACTTC. Protein product: CAISGGQGPYEQYF.

J is TRBJ2-1 and V is TRBV7-2; 8 bases align to TRBD2. Germline values: CDR1 SGHTA, CDR2 FQGNSA. There are 15 residues in the CDR3. The J segment lost 7 bases and the V segment lost 4 bases, leaving 9 bases of the junction unmatched. CDR3 loop: CASSSRAGAGNEQFF. Here the CDR3 DNA reads TGTGCCAGCAGCTCCCGAGCGGGGGCTGGAAATGAGCAGTTCTTC.

This chain uses TRBV2 with TRBJ2-2; D unresolved. Trimming removed 6 bases from V and 2 bases from J, with 16 bases in between. The CDR3 has 16 residues. From germline, CDR1 is SNHLY and CDR2 FYNNEI. The CDR3 reads CASSNRLTHNTGELFF. The CDR3 DNA follows: TGTGCCAGCAGCAACCGCCTTACTCATAACACCGGGGAGCTGTTTTTT.

This chain connects TRBV5-4 to TRBJ2-2, with TRBD2 identical over 14 bases. The CDR3 is 17 amino acids. CDR1 and CDR2 from the germline V gene are SGHNT and YYREEE (reference sequence). V gave up 4 bases and J gave up 4 bases; unmatched junction bases: 6. The CDR3 bases are TGTGCCAGCAGCGAGGGACTAGCGGGGGCGATCACCGGGGAGCTGTTTTTT. Encoded protein: CASSEGLAGAITGELFF.

The V call is TRBV10-3, the J call TRBJ2-7, with D unresolved. This CDR3 is 12 amino acids long. The V end lost 11 bases, the J end lost 0 bases, and 11 bases lay between the germline ends. The V gene's germline CDR1 is ENHRY and CDR2 SYGVKD. The CDR3 protein is CASSMSSYEQYF. DNA of the CDR3: TGTGCCTCTTCGATGAGCTCCTACGAGCAGTACTTC.

The rearrangement uses TRBV15 and TRBJ2-7; D is uncertain. With 3 bases removed from V and 9 bases from J, the gap between germline ends came to 15 bases. Looked up from germline, CDR1 is LNHNV and CDR2 is YYDKDF (reference sequence). The CDR3 is 13 residues long. The CDR3 protein is CATSSYNYFGQYF. CDR3 coding DNA: TGTGCCACCAGCAGCTACAACTACTTTGGGCAGTACTTC.

V is TRBV9 and J is TRBJ2-5, with 8 bases that match TRBD2. V was pared by 0 bases and J by 5 bases, with 6 bases of the junction left unmatched. This CDR3 region has 15 residues. Per the germline V gene, CDR1 is SGDLS and CDR2 is YYNGEE. The CDR3 DNA reads as TGTGCCAGCAGCGTAGGGGTAGCGGGGAGGGAGACCCAGTACTTC. It codes for CASSVGVAGRETQYF.

The chain carries TRBV4-3 and TRBJ1-2; tentative D call: TRBD1 (5 bases). Trimming left V 0 bases short and J 4 bases short, with 9 bases between. Germline V gene data show CDR1 as LGHNA and CDR2 as YSLEER. The CDR3 spans 14 residues. This CDR3 is CASSQEAGRYGYTF. CDR3 DNA: TGCGCCAGCAGCCAAGAAGCAGGGCGCTATGGCTACACCTTC.

The chain recombines TRBV10-3 with TRBJ2-1, with 7 nucleotides matching TRBD1. Per germline, CDR1 ENHRY and CDR2 SYGVKD. This CDR3 has 15 residues. V was clipped by 0 bases and J by 2 bases; unmatched bases: 1. The CDR3 protein is CAISESGGAYNEQFF. The CDR3, as DNA: TGTGCCATCAGTGAGTCAGGGGGCGCCTACAATGAGCAGTTCTTC.

This clone was seen a handful of times. For the CDR3, the DNA is TGTGCCAGCAGCTTGGGAGGGGCCAGGGGGCCCAACTCTGGGGCCAACGTCCTGACTTTC. This gives the protein CASSLGGARGPNSGANVLTF. This chain uses TRBV5-4 with TRBJ2-6, with 8 bases that match TRBD1. The length of the CDR3 is 20 residues. CDR1 is SGHNT and CDR2 is YYREEE in the germline V gene (reference sequence). After removal of 0 bases from V and 0 bases from J, the junction contained 11 bases not matched to a gene.

V usage is TRBV6-5 and J usage is TRBJ1-1; perhaps TRBD1 as D (5 bases). Germline CDR1 reads MNHEY; CDR2 reads SVGAGI. The CDR3 sequence is 13 residues long. With 3 bases removed from V and 11 bases from J, the gap between germline ends came to 16 bases. The CDR3 region has the DNA TGTGCCAGCAGTTATAGCCAGGGTTTTTGGGCTTTCTTT. Encoded protein: CASSYSQGFWAFF.

The rearrangement links TRBV9 to TRBJ1-5, with 9 bases aligning to TRBD1. CDR1 is SGDLS and CDR2 is YYNGEE in the germline V gene. V lost 3 bases and J lost 0; bases outside the gene matches: 1. There are 15 residues in the CDR3. The CDR3 DNA reads TGTGCCAGCAGCGCGACAGGGGGTAGCAATCAGCCCCAGCATTTT. It yields the protein CASSATGGSNQPQHF.

This chain connects TRBV4-1 to TRBJ1-1, with a weak D call TRBD1 (5 bases). The CDR3 is 15 residues long. Trimming left V 3 bases short and J 3 bases short, with 14 bases between. Looked up from germline, CDR1 is MGHRA and CDR2 is YSYEKL. The CDR3 DNA reads TGCGCCAGCAGCCAGTTGACAGACCTCTACACTGAAGCTTTCTTT. The encoded protein is CASSQLTDLYTEAFF.